The following is a T cell receptor beta chain sequence with its context. The target antigen is unknown. This entry is derived from a study of T cells in Graves' hyperthyroidism and ophthalmopathy. Study-wide results and caveats: Most expanded thyroid clonotypes above 0.001 also appeared in blood.

Stable Graves' hyperthyroidism meant no ophthalmopathy progression within 18 months. Patients aged 18 to 65 had newly diagnosed hyperthyroidism lasting under 2 months. Authors of the study amplified TCR beta CDR3 regions from RNA transcripts. The HTBI primer set drove a first-round RT-PCR of the TCR CDR3. MiXCR was run by TCRdb on the multiplex PCR reads, yielding one entry per CDR3 protein. The repertoire holds some 510,000 distinct CDR3 sequences, around 21% seen once, with 26% in the top ten. Material for sequencing was blood. The TCR was taken from a man between 18 and 35 years old with Graves' hyperthyroidism.

CDR3 sequence: CAISDPRDRGANTEAFF. DNA for the CDR3: TGTGCCATCAGTGATCCTAGGGACAGGGGGGCGAACACTGAAGCTTTCTTT. The chain carries TRBV10-3 and TRBJ1-1, with 11 bases fitting TRBD1. The CDR3 is made up of 17 amino acids. V lost 3 bases and J lost 1; bases outside the gene matches: 7. Per germline, CDR1 ENHRY and CDR2 SYGVKD.